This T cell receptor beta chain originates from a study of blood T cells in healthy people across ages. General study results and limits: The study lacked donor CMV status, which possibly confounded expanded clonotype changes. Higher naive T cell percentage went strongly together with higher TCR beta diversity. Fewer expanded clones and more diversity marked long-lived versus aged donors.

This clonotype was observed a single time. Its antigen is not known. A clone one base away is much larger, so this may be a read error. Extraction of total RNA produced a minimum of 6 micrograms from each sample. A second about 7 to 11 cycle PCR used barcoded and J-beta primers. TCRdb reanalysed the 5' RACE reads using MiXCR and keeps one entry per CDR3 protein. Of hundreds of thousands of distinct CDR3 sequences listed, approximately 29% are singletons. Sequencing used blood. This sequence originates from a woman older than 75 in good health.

For the CDR3, the DNA is TGTGCCGGCAAAGGGGGTTTGGAGACCCAGTACTTC. Encoded protein: CAGKGGLETQYF. The V and J genes are TRBV2 and TRBJ2-7; TRBD1 is a possible D gene (6 bases). The end of the DNA fits TRBJ2-5 better, so the J call may be wrong. This CDR3 region has 12 residues. The germline V gene encodes CDR1 SNHLY and CDR2 FYNNEI.